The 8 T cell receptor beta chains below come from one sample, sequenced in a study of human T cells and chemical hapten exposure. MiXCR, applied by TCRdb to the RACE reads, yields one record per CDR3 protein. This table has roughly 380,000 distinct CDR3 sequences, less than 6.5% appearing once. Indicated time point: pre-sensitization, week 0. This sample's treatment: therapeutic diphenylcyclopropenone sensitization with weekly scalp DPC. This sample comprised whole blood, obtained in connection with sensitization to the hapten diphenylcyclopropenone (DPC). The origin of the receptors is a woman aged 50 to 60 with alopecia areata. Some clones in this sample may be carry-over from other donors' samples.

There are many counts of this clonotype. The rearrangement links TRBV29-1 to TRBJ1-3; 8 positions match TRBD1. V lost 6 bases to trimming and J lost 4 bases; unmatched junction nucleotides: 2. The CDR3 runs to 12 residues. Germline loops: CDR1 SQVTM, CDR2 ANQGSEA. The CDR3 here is CSVTGEGNTIYF. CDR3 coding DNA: TGCAGCGTGACAGGGGAAGGAAACACCATATATTTT.

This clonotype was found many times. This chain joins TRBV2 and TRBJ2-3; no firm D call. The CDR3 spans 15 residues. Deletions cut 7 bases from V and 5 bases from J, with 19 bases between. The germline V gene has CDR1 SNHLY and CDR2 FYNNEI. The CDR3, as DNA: TGTGCCAGCAATTCCGCGGAGCGAAAGGGAGATACGCAGTATTTT. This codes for CASNSAERKGDTQYF.

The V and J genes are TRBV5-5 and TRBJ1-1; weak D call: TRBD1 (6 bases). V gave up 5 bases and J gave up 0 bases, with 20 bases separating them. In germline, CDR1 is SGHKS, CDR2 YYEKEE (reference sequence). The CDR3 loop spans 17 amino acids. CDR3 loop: CASSFLDGGLMNTEAFF. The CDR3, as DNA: TGTGCCAGCAGTTTTCTGGACGGGGGGCTGATGAACACTGAAGCTTTCTTT.

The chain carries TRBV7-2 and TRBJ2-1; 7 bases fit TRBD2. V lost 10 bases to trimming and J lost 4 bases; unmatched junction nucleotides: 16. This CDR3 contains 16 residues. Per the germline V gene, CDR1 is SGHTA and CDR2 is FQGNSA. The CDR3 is CATTPWSGNSYNEQFF. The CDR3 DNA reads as TGTGCCACTACGCCCTGGAGCGGGAACTCTTACAATGAGCAGTTCTTC.

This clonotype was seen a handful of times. DNA of the CDR3: TGTGCCATCCGGGGGTCTAGCACAGATACGCAGTATTTT. Translation: CAIRGSSTDTQYF. This chain uses TRBV28 with TRBJ2-3, with D perhaps matching TRBD2 (6 bases). This CDR3 comprises 13 residues. Germline loops: CDR1 MDHEN, CDR2 SYDVKM. The ends were cut back, 10 bases at V and 0 bases at J, with 11 bases in the middle.

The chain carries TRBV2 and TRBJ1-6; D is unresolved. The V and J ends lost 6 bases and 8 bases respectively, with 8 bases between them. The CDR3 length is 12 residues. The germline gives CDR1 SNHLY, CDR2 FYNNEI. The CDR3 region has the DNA TGTGCCAGCAGGCGAATGGATTCACCCCTCCACTTT. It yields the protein CASRRMDSPLHF.

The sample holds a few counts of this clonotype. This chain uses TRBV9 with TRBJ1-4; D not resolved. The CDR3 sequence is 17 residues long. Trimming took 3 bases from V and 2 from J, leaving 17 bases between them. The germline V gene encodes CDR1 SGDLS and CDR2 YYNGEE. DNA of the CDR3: TGTGCCAGCAGCGCCTCCACCGCCGGCGTGACTAATGAAAAACTGTTTTTT. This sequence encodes CASSASTAGVTNEKLFF.

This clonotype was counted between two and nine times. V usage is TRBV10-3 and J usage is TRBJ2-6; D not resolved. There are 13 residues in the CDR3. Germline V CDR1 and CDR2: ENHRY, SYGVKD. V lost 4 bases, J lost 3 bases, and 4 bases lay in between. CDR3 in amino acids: CAISAGGANVLTF. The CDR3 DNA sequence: TGTGCCATCAGTGCAGGTGGGGCCAACGTCCTGACTTTC.